The 14 T cell receptor beta chains below all came from one sample that was sequenced in a study of blood T cell repertoires in COVID-19. Only in-frame clones appear in the TCRdb table, and some are missing; sequencing was by immunoSEQ multiplex PCR. Here the sample spans fewer than 200,000 clones, just over 85% being singletons. Sequencing was carried out using peripheral blood. All receptors come from a middle-aged man with active or convalescent COVID-19.

The V gene is TRBV4-1, the J gene TRBJ1-3; D gene unclear. The V gene's germline CDR1 is MGHRA and CDR2 YSYEKL. There are 14 residues in the CDR3. V was clipped by 0 bases and J by 0 bases, with 3 bases between them. The CDR3 loop reads CASSQDLSGNTIYF. The CDR3 nucleotides are TGCGCCAGCAGCCAAGATCTCTCTGGAAACACCATATATTTT.

This sequence joins TRBV4-2 and TRBJ2-3, with D possibly TRBD2 on 6 matching bases. The CDR3 sequence is 17 residues long. Looked up from germline, CDR1 is LGHNA and CDR2 is YNFKEQ. V was cut by 7 bases and J by 3 bases, with 23 bases left in between. This CDR3 is CASTSGVGEALTDTQYF. The CDR3 DNA reads as TGTGCCAGCACCTCTGGTGTGGGGGAGGCCTTAACAGATACGCAGTATTTT.

This clone has just one count. The chain links TRBV3-1 (or the pseudogene TRBV3-2) to TRBJ2-2, with TRBD2 as a possible D gene (6 bases). Germline V gene lookup returns CDR1 LGHDT and CDR2 YNNKEL (reference sequence). The CDR3 is 15 residues long. Trimming removed 4 bases at V and 3 bases at J, with 12 bases between. CDR3 protein: CASSLSGSYTGELFF. DNA for the CDR3: TGTGCCAGCAGCCTGTCCGGGAGTTACACCGGGGAGCTGTTTTTT.

V usage is TRBV27 and J usage is TRBJ1-5, with D possibly TRBD1 on 6 matching bases. Trimming left V 6 bases short and J 2 bases short, with 11 bases between. CDR3 length: 14 amino acids. The germline V gene encodes CDR1 MNHEY and CDR2 SMNVEV (reference sequence). CDR3 in amino acids: CASSRTVGNQPQHF. Here the CDR3 DNA reads TGTGCCAGCAGCCGGACAGTTGGCAATCAGCCCCAGCATTTT.

The chain has TRBV28 and TRBJ1-1; D unresolved. CDR1 is MDHEN and CDR2 is SYDVKM in the germline V gene. The V end was cut by 8 bases, the J end by 1 base, with 20 bases between. The CDR3 extends over 16 amino acids. CDR3 nucleotide sequence: TGTGCCAGCCGTTCGATAGTGGGCCCAGAGAACACTGAAGCTTTCTTT. Encoded protein: CASRSIVGPENTEAFF.

The CDR3, as DNA: TGTGCCAGCAGCCCGCGGGGAATACGCACAGATACGCAGTATTTT. This codes for CASSPRGIRTDTQYF. The J gene is TRBJ2-3, the V gene TRBV11-2; maybe TRBD2 (6 bases). The CDR3 is 15 residues long. Germline assignment: CDR1 SGHAT and CDR2 FQNNGV. With 5 bases removed from V and 1 base from J, the gap between germline ends came to 13 bases.

The rearrangement links TRBV29-1 to TRBJ1-1; possible D gene TRBD1, 5 bases. CDR1 SQVTM and CDR2 ANQGSEA come from the germline V gene. V lost 6 bases to trimming and J lost 0 bases, with 11 bases between them. CDR3 length: 13 residues. CDR3: CSVPQDMNTEAFF. The CDR3, as DNA: TGCAGCGTGCCTCAGGACATGAACACTGAAGCTTTCTTT.

The chain links TRBV5-1 to TRBJ1-1; D ambiguous. CDR1 and CDR2 (germline): SGHRS, YFSETQ. The V end lost 2 bases, the J end lost 1 base, and 6 bases lay between the germline ends. The CDR3 loop spans 13 amino acids. The CDR3 sequence: CASSFGGNTEAFF. In DNA, the CDR3 is TGCGCCAGCAGCTTCGGAGGGAACACTGAAGCTTTCTTT.

V and J are TRBV5-5 and TRBJ2-6, with D unresolved. Trimming cost V 6 bases and J 9 bases, with 13 bases left between them. The CDR3 has 13 amino acids. CDR1 and CDR2 (germline): SGHKS, YYEKEE (reference sequence). CDR3 in DNA: TGTGCCAGCACGGGTGGAAGGAACAACGTCCTGACTTTC. Translation: CASTGGRNNVLTF.

V gene TRBV6-5 combines with J gene TRBJ1-6; D is possibly TRBD1 (6 bases). The germline V gene encodes CDR1 MNHEY and CDR2 SVGAGI. Trimming took 6 bases from V and 10 from J, leaving 19 bases between them. The CDR3 runs to 15 residues. CDR3: CASRATGPETSPLHF. Here the CDR3 DNA reads TGTGCCAGCAGGGCGACAGGTCCTGAGACGTCACCCCTCCACTTT.

The chain carries TRBV21-1 and TRBJ2-4; TRBD2 is the table's D call and was not checked against the DNA. TRBV21-1 is a documented pseudogene. This CDR3 spans 15 amino acids. The CDR3 DNA is TGTGCCAGCGTCAAGATCGGAGTCGCCAAAAACATTCAGTACTTC. Translating gives CASVKIGVAKNIQYF.

The V and J genes are TRBV28 and TRBJ1-1; D not certain. Germline-derived CDR1 and CDR2 are MDHEN and SYDVKM. This CDR3 is built from 12 residues. Trimming stripped 0 bases from V and 7 bases from J, with 6 bases between. The CDR3 region is CASSLWGIEAFF. The CDR3, as DNA: TGTGCCAGCAGTTTATGGGGCATTGAAGCTTTCTTT.

This clone showed up just once. J is TRBJ1-5 and V is TRBV7-3, with D uncertain. The CDR3 consists of 13 residues. Trimming took off 0 bases at V and 6 bases at J, with 6 bases between the two ends. Germline values: CDR1 SGHTA, CDR2 FQGTGA. The DNA for the CDR3 is TGTGCCAGCAGCTTAACCAGCGCTCAGCCCCAGCATTTT. It encodes CASSLTSAQPQHF.

The chain is built from TRBV29-1 and TRBJ1-3, with 8 bases fitting TRBD1. Germline V CDR1 and CDR2: SQVTM, ANQGSEA. This CDR3 has 13 residues. V was pared by 6 bases and J by 3 bases, with 4 bases of the junction left unmatched. This CDR3 is CSVQGAVGNTIYF. CDR3 nucleotide sequence: TGCAGCGTCCAGGGGGCGGTTGGAAACACCATATATTTT. Based on the CDR3 plus reference TRBV29-1 and TRBJ1-3, the full variable domain is SAVISQKPSRDICQRGTSLTIQCQVDSQVTMMFWYRQQPGQSLTLIATANQGSEATYESGFVIDKFPISRPNLTFSTLTVSNMSPEDSSIYLCSVQGAVGNTIYFGEGSWLTVV.